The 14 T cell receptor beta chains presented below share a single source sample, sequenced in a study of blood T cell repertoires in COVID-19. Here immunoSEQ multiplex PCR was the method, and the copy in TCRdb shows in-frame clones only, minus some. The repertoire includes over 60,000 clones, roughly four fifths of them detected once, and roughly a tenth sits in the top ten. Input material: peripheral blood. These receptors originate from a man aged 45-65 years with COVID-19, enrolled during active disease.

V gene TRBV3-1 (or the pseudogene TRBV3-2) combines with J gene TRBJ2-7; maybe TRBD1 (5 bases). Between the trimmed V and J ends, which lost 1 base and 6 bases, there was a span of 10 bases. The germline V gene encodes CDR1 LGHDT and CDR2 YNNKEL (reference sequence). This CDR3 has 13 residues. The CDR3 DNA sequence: TGTGCCAGCAGCCAAGGACTGCAGGGCGAGCAGTACTTC. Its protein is CASSQGLQGEQYF.

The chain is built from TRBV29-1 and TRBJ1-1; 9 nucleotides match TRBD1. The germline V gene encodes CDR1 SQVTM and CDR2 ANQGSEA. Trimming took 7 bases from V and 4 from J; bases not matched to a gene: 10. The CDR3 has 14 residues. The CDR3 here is CSADGQGMGTEAFF. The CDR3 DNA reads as TGCAGCGCCGACGGACAGGGGATGGGCACTGAAGCTTTCTTT. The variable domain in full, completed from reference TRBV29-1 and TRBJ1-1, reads SAVISQKPSRDICQRGTSLTIQCQVDSQVTMMFWYRQQPGQSLTLIATANQGSEATYESGFVIDKFPISRPNLTFSTLTVSNMSPEDSSIYLCSADGQGMGTEAFFGQGTRLTVV.

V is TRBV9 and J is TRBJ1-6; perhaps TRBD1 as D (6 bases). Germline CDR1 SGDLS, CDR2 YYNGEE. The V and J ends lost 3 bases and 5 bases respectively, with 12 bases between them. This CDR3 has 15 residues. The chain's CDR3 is CASSAPDRDNSPLHF. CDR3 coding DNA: TGTGCCAGCAGCGCCCCGGACAGAGATAATTCACCCCTCCACTTT.

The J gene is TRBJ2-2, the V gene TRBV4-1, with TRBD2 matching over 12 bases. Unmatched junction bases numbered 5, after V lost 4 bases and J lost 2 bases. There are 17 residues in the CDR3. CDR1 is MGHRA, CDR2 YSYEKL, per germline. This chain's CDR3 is CASSRGLAGFNTGELFF. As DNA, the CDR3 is TGCGCCAGCAGCCGAGGACTAGCGGGATTCAACACCGGGGAGCTGTTTTTT.

This CDR3 is CASSLGQSNQPQHF. Written as DNA, the CDR3 is TGTGCCAGCAGCCTGGGACAATCGAATCAGCCCCAGCATTTT. The genes are TRBV7-9 and TRBJ1-5, with D maybe TRBD1 (6 bases). Germline V CDR1 and CDR2: SEHNR, FQNEAQ (reference sequence). Trimming shortened V by 5 bases and J by 4 bases, and 12 bases separated the two germline ends. The CDR3 spans 14 residues.

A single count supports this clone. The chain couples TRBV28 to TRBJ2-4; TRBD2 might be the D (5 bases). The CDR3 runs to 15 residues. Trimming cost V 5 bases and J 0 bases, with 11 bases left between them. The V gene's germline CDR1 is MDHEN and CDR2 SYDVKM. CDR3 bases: TGTGCCAGCAGTACAGCGGAGCTAGCCAAAAACATTCAGTACTTC. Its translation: CASSTAELAKNIQYF. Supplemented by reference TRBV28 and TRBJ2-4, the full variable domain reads DVKVTQSSRYLVKRTGEKVFLECVQDMDHENMFWYRQDPGLGLRLIYFSYDVKMKEKGDIPEGYSVSREKKERFSLILESASTNQTSMYLCASSTAELAKNIQYFGAGTRLSVL.

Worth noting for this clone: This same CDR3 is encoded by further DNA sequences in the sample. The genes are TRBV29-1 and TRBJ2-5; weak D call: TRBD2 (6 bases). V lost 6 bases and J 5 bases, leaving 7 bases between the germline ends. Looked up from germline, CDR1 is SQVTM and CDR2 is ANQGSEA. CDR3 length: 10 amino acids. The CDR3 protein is CSVGGETQYF. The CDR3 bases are TGCAGCGTCGGAGGGGAGACCCAGTACTTC.

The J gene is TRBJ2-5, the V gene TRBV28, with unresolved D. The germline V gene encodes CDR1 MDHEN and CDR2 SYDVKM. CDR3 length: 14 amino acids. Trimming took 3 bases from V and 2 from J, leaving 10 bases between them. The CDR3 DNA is TGTGCCAGCAGTTTTCGCGAAATACAAGAGACCCAGTACTTC. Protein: CASSFREIQETQYF.

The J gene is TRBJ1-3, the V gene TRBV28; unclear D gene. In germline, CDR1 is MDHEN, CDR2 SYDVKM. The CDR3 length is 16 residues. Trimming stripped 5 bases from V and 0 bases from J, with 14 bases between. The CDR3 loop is CASSPSISGSGNTIYF. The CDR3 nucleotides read TGTGCCAGCAGTCCAAGCATAAGCGGCTCTGGAAACACCATATATTTT.

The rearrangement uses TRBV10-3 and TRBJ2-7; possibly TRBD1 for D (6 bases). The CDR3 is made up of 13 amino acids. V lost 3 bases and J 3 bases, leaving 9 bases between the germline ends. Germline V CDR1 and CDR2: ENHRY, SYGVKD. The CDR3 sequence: CAISEGTFYEQYF. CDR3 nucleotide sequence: TGTGCCATCAGTGAAGGGACATTCTACGAGCAGTACTTC.

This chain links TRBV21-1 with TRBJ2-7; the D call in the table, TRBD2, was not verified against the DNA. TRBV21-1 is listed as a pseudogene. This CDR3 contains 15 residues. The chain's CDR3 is CASNLTLESAYEQYF. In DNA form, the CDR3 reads TGTGCCAGCAATCTCACCCTAGAGAGTGCCTACGAGCAGTACTTC.

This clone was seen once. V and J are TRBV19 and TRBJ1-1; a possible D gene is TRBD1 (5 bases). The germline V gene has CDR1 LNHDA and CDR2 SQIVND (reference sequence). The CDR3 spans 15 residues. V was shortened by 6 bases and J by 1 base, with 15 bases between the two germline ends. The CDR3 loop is CASSPFTTGNTEAFF. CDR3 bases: TGTGCCAGTAGCCCTTTTACCACAGGGAACACTGAAGCTTTCTTT. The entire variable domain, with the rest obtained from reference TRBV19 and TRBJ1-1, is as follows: DGGITQSPKYLFRKEGQNVTLSCEQNLNHDAMYWYRQDPGQGLRLIYYSQIVNDFQKGDIAEGYSVSREKKESFPLTVTSAQKNPTAFYLCASSPFTTGNTEAFFGQGTRLTVV.

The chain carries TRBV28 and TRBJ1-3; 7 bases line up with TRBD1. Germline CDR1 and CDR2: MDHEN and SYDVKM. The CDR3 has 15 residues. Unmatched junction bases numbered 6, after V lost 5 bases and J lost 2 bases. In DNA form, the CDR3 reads TGTGCCAGCAGTCCCTCAGACAGGGCTGGAAACACCATATATTTT. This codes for CASSPSDRAGNTIYF. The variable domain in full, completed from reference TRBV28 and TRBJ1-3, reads DVKVTQSSRYLVKRTGEKVFLECVQDMDHENMFWYRQDPGLGLRLIYFSYDVKMKEKGDIPEGYSVSREKKERFSLILESASTNQTSMYLCASSPSDRAGNTIYFGEGSWLTVV.

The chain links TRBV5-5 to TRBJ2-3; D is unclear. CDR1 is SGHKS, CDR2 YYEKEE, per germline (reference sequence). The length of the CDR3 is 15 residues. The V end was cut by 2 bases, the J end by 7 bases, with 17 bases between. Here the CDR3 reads CASSLSNYISNTQYF. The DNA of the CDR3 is TGTGCCAGCAGCTTATCAAACTACATCAGCAATACGCAGTATTTT.